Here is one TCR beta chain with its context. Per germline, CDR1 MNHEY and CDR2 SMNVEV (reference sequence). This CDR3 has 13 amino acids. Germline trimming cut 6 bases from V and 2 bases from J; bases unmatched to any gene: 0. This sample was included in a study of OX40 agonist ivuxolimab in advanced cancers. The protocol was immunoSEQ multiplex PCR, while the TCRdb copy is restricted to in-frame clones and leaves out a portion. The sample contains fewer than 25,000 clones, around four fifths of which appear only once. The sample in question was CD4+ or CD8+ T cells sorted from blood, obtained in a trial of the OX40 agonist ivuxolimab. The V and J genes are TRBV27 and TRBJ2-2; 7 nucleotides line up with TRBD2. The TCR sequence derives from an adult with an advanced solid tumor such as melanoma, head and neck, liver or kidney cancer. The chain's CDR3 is CASRGLNTGELFF. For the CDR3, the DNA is TGTGCCAGCAGGGGACTAAACACCGGGGAGCTGTTTTTT.